The 14 T cell receptor beta chains reported below all come from one sample, sequenced in a study of CD8 T cells in Susac syndrome. RNA, at roughly 0.45 to 1 ug, was reverse transcribed with random hexamers. MiXCR, run by TCRdb on the immunoSEQ multiplex PCR reads, gives a single entry per CDR3 protein. The top ten clones hold 0.11% to 0.15% of a sample with approximately 100,000 distinct CDR3 sequences, roughly 91% of them seen once. What was sequenced was CD4+ T cells from PBMCs. These receptors came from a human donor in good health.

J is TRBJ1-5 and V is TRBV5-1; unclear D gene. Germline CDR1 reads SGHRS; CDR2 reads YFSETQ. The CDR3 is 14 amino acids. Trimming pared 4 bases from V and 4 bases from J, leaving 12 bases between. The CDR3, as DNA: TGCGCCAGCAGCGAGTCGGGAAATAATCAGCCCCAGCATTTT. Its translation: CASSESGNNQPQHF. Full variable domain (rest looked up from reference TRBV5-1 and TRBJ1-5): KAGVTQTPRYLIKTRGQQVTLSCSPISGHRSVSWYQQTPGQGLQFLFEYFSETQRNKGNFPGRFSGRQFSNSRSEMNVSTLELGDSALYLCASSESGNNQPQHFGDGTRLSIL.

This clonotype appeared a single time. The chain employs TRBV4-2 and TRBJ1-1; tentatively, D is TRBD1 (6 bases). The CDR3 consists of 15 residues. Germline CDR1 is LGHNA and CDR2 is YNFKEQ. V was clipped by 2 bases and J by 2 bases, with 12 bases between them. This CDR3 is CASSQKGGGNTEAFF. The CDR3 DNA follows: TGTGCCAGCAGCCAAAAGGGGGGAGGCAACACTGAAGCTTTCTTT.

This sequence joins TRBV25-1 and TRBJ1-6; 7 nucleotides agree with TRBD1. CDR1 and CDR2 (germline): MGHDK, SYGVNS. J lost 10 bases, V lost 8 bases, and 11 bases had no gene match. The CDR3 loop spans 14 amino acids. Written as DNA, the CDR3 is TGTGCCAGCCAGCAAACAGGGGAACAATCACCCCTCCACTTT. This encodes CASQQTGEQSPLHF.

J is TRBJ1-5 and V is TRBV7-2; tentative D call: TRBD1 (5 bases). The V end lost 4 bases, the J end lost 0 bases, and 10 bases lay between the germline ends. The germline gives CDR1 SGHTA, CDR2 FQGNSA. The CDR3 covers 15 residues. CDR3 sequence reads: CASSYQQGSNQPQHF. The DNA for the CDR3 is TGTGCCAGCAGCTACCAGCAGGGTAGCAATCAGCCCCAGCATTTT.

V usage is TRBV20-1 and J usage is TRBJ2-5; 10 bases agree with TRBD2. V lost 1 base, J lost 1 base, and 6 bases stayed unmatched. The germline V gene has CDR1 DFQATT and CDR2 SNEGSKA (reference sequence). This CDR3 comprises 16 residues. The CDR3 spells CSARVGSGGPQETQYF. The CDR3 nucleotides read TGCAGTGCTAGAGTCGGTAGCGGGGGGCCCCAAGAGACCCAGTACTTC.

The CDR3 loop reads CASSLLAGPPNTEAFF. CDR3 DNA sequence: TGTGCCAGCAGCTTGCTGGCAGGGCCCCCGAACACTGAAGCTTTCTTT. The chain recombines TRBV7-3 with TRBJ1-1; D might be TRBD1 (5 bases). Germline lookup yields CDR1 SGHTA and CDR2 FQGTGA. The CDR3 is made up of 16 amino acids. Trimming cost V 3 bases and J 1 base, with 15 bases left between them.

The chain carries TRBV5-1 and TRBJ2-7, with D possibly called TRBD1 or TRBD2 (5 bases each). Germline CDR1 is SGHRS and CDR2 is YFSETQ. The CDR3 is 15 residues long. V was cut by 5 bases and J by 3 bases, with 18 bases left in between. The CDR3 DNA sequence: TGCGCCAGCAGTCGTGAGGGGAGAAGGTTCTACGAGCAGTACTTC. Protein sequence: CASSREGRRFYEQYF.

The CDR3 protein is CASMVGQLNTEAFF. The CDR3 bases are TGTGCCAGTATGGTGGGGCAGTTGAACACTGAAGCTTTCTTT. This chain uses TRBV19 with TRBJ1-1, with D perhaps matching TRBD1 (5 bases). This CDR3 contains 14 residues. Germline-derived CDR1 and CDR2 are LNHDA and SQIVND (reference sequence). V lost 7 bases and J lost 0, with 12 bases in between. Filled out from reference TRBV19 and TRBJ1-1, the complete variable domain reads DGGITQSPKYLFRKEGQNVTLSCEQNLNHDAMYWYRQDPGQGLRLIYYSQIVNDFQKGDIAEGYSVSREKKESFPLTVTSAQKNPTAFYLCASMVGQLNTEAFFGQGTRLTVV.

A single count supports this clonotype. The CDR3 DNA sequence: TGTGCCAGCTCAACCCGACAGGGCAGCACAGATACGCAGTATTTT. As protein: CASSTRQGSTDTQYF. This chain links TRBV18 with TRBJ2-3; 7 bases fit TRBD1. Germline V gives CDR1 KGHSH, CDR2 LQKENI. CDR3 length equals 15 residues. The J segment lost 0 bases and the V segment lost 5 bases, leaving 5 bases of the junction unmatched.

The genes are TRBV5-6 and TRBJ2-1; the D is unclear. Trimming removed 4 bases from V and 0 bases from J, with 17 bases in between. CDR3 size: 17 residues. CDR1 is SGHDT, CDR2 YYEEEE, per germline. This CDR3 reads CASSPYGRTSSYNEQFF. CDR3 nucleotide sequence: TGTGCCAGCAGCCCCTATGGCAGGACCAGCTCCTACAATGAGCAGTTCTTC.

The V gene is TRBV4-1, the J gene TRBJ2-5; 7 positions agree with TRBD1. The germline CDR1 and CDR2 sequences are MGHRA and YSYEKL. The CDR3 has 15 residues. V was clipped by 1 base and J by 2 bases; unmatched bases: 4. CDR3 in DNA: TGCGCCAGCAGCCAAGGGGGACAGTTACAAGAGACCCAGTACTTC. Its protein is CASSQGGQLQETQYF.

The V call is TRBV24-1, the J call TRBJ2-1; D ambiguous. The CDR3 is 15 amino acids. The V gene's germline CDR1 is KGHDR and CDR2 SFDVKD. The V end was cut by 3 bases, the J end by 2 bases, with 10 bases between. The CDR3 nucleotides read TGTGCCACCAGTGATCACCGCAACCCCTACAATGAGCAGTTCTTC. Its translation: CATSDHRNPYNEQFF.

This chain uses TRBV4-2 with TRBJ2-5; 10 bases agree with TRBD2. The CDR3 consists of 16 residues. Germline V gene data show CDR1 as LGHNA and CDR2 as YNFKEQ. Trimming cost V 2 bases and J 0 bases; bases outside gene matches: 3. The CDR3 bases are TGTGCCAGCAGCCAAACTAGCGGGGAGTACCAAGAGACCCAGTACTTC. The encoded protein is CASSQTSGEYQETQYF.

The V gene is TRBV20-1, the J gene TRBJ2-1, with 11 bases that match TRBD2. CDR1 DFQATT and CDR2 SNEGSKA come from the germline V gene (reference sequence). The length of the CDR3 is 15 residues. Trimming removed 6 bases from V and 7 bases from J; junction bases left unmatched: 11. The chain's CDR3 is CSAPTSGVLRNEQFF. CDR3 coding DNA: TGCAGTGCCCCGACTAGCGGGGTTTTGCGGAATGAGCAGTTCTTC.